Described below is a single T cell receptor beta chain sequence and its context. No antigen is known for it. Base-call qualities are not available, and no considerably larger clone is one nucleotide away. The entry originates in a study of CD8 T cells in Susac syndrome (dated by TCRdb to about 2019). Describing the broader study: Repertoire sequencing was used to test whether CD8+ T cell activation and differentiation in Susac syndrome was antigen driven. The clonality of the CD8+ T cell repertoire was compared across 11 to 12 healthy donors, about 14 Susac syndrome patients and 15 multiple sclerosis patients. The full study reports these points: The TCR sequencing and HLA analysis was acknowledged to have included a relatively small number of individuals.

RNA was extracted using the RNeasy kit, and roughly 0.45 to 1 microgram was reverse transcribed with random hexamers. TCR beta CDR3 regions were amplified with the immunoSEQ multiplex PCR assay covering 54 Vbeta and 13 Jbeta segments. PCR amplification bias was corrected using a synthetic template baseline for primer optimization and computational correction. The study's processing was this. Reads were assigned to V, D and J genes according to IMGT and analyzed in immunoSEQ Analyzer, with only productive sequences retained. Clonality was computed as one minus Shannon entropy normalized by log2 of the number of productive unique sequences. For each patient and control, public and private clones were evaluated within the 100 most prevalent clones. Clones were defined as Susac-specific when absent from the healthy and MS cohorts, from approximately 1,100 published viral clones and from other ImmuneACCESS disease sequences. Using fastp trimming at Q25 and MiXCR clonotype assembly, TCRdb reanalyzed the public sequencing data and kept in-frame beta chains. Rows are combined by CDR3 protein, so each entry shows the most common genes and DNA. The V and J calls follow TCRdb's processing rather than the paper's. In all, the sample holds under 150,000 distinct CDR3 sequences, and around 91% of those were seen once. The ten largest account for approximately 0.24% of the sample.

V is reduced by 6 bases and J by 0 bases, leaving a spacing of 12 bases between them. The CDR3 runs 14 amino acids, cysteine and phenylalanine included. Left in the record is the CDR3 DNA by itself, 42 bases read in frame from the first base. The CDR1 and CDR2 encoded by the germline V gene (reference sequence) are DFQATT and SNEGSKA. High-throughput TCR beta sequencing profiled peripheral blood CD8+ and CD4+ T cells from healthy donors, Susac syndrome patients and multiple sclerosis patients. The multiple sclerosis controls were treatment-naive patients whose relapsing-remitting disease, either stable or active, fulfilled the revised McDonald criteria. Bulk CD8+ and CD4+ T cells were purified magnetically by negative isolation, whereas CD8+ TEMRA cells were enriched by FACS. Blood was drawn into EDTA tubes, processed within 24 hours, and PBMCs were isolated by density gradient centrifugation. PBMCs intended for TCR sequencing were frozen in liquid nitrogen and were later thawed in a 37 degrees C water bath. Purity of sorted or isolated CD4+, CD8+ and CD8+ TEMRA cells was at least 90%.

Material for sequencing was CD8+ T cells from PBMCs. Rearrangement joined TRBV20-1 to TRBJ1-5; the D gene is not confidently resolved. This TCR was sampled from a human donor with multiple sclerosis. CDR3 loop: CSAGSGYSNQPQHF. The sequence in DNA is TGCAGTGCGGGGTCGGGTTATAGCAATCAGCCCCAGCATTTT.